This T cell receptor beta chain was recovered during a study of T-cell reconstitution after alpha-beta-depleted transplantation in children. This clonotype appeared many times. Its target is unknown. Trimming cost V 2 bases and J 6 bases; bases outside gene matches: 10. The CDR3 covers 17 residues. The V gene's germline CDR1 is KGHDR and CDR2 SFDVKD. Overall study findings and caveats: Alpha-beta T cells about two months after transplant reportedly derived from several hundred expanded graft clones.

As it was prepared, the TCRbeta library received unique molecular identifiers. Each CDR3 protein is one row after TCRdb ran MiXCR on the PCR reads. The repertoire has about 300,000 distinct CDR3 sequences, 10% of them found once; the top ten carry less than 9%. The source is a boy less than two years old with acute myeloid leukemia, due to receive a stem cell transplant. The chain is built from TRBV24-1 and TRBJ2-1; 9 bases match TRBD2. The sample was PBMCs, taken before TCRalphabeta/CD19-depleted stem cell transplant. Here the CDR3 DNA reads TGTGCCACCAGTGATTCCGGGACTCCAGCGGGGGGCAATGAGCAGTTCTTC. Its protein is CATSDSGTPAGGNEQFF.